This is a list of T cell receptor beta chains from one sample in a study of blood T cells in healthy people across ages. TCRdb called the 5' RACE reads again in MiXCR, with one record for every CDR3 protein. The sample comprises approximately 690,000 distinct CDR3 sequences, 58% of which are singletons, and roughly 34% rests with the top ten. The material sequenced was blood. Receptors originate from a man aged 55-75 years in good health. The conserved cysteine and the conserved F or W are not part of the CDR3 here. The order of the fields is J gene, V gene, CDR3 protein.

J: TRBJ2-3; V: TRBV5-1; CDR3: ASSLENSGALDTQY
J: TRBJ2-5; V: TRBV5-5; CDR3: ASSLRGPGTETQY
J: TRBJ2-7; V: TRBV7-9; CDR3: ASSRTRDEQY
J: TRBJ1-4; V: TRBV4-1; CDR3: ASSQDPRQEFGKLF
J: TRBJ2-1; V: TRBV29-1; CDR3: SVEDSGREGQF
J: TRBJ2-7; V: TRBV10-2; CDR3: ASRRQGVSYEQY
J: TRBJ2-3; V: TRBV27; CDR3: ASSLKTSTDTQY
J: TRBJ1-2; V: TRBV7-2; CDR3: ASSLESETLENYGYT
J: TRBJ2-7; V: TRBV11-2; CDR3: ASSQRIKQGYEQY
J: TRBJ2-3; V: TRBV4-1; CDR3: AGSQARSPDTQY
J: TRBJ1-2; V: TRBV27; CDR3: ASSLKGDRVNYGYT
J: TRBJ2-7; V: TRBV5-1; CDR3: ASSLFVGTYEQY
J: TRBJ2-5; V: TRBV7-6; CDR3: AGSSRTGAQETQY
J: NA; V: TRBV12-3/TRBV12-4; CDR3: AGSLEGDEQY
J: TRBJ1-1; V: TRBV10-3; CDR3: AISAYPDGHAEAF
J: TRBJ2-7; V: TRBV10-3; CDR3: AISTGQEQY
J: TRBJ1-2; V: TRBV5-1; CDR3: ASSYVRTGPGGYT
J: TRBJ1-2; V: TRBV12-3/TRBV12-4; CDR3: ASRLGANYGYT
J: TRBJ2-1; V: TRBV27; CDR3: ASSPASFYEQF
J: TRBJ2-3; V: TRBV20-1; CDR3: SAMGDWVTDTQY
J: TRBJ2-3; V: TRBV7-2; CDR3: ASSLDRWGDTQY
J: TRBJ2-5; V: TRBV11-2; CDR3: ASSQGLAVQETQY
J: TRBJ2-5; V: TRBV5-1; CDR3: ASSLAPGTGQETQY
J: TRBJ2-1; V: TRBV4-2; CDR3: ASSQRSGAYNEQF
J: TRBJ1-2; V: TRBV15; CDR3: ATSRDFGRGYGYT
J: TRBJ2-3; V: TRBV7-2; CDR3: ASSLGGQYTDTQY
J: TRBJ2-7; V: TRBV20-1; CDR3: SARGPRTVSAYEQY
J: TRBJ1-4; V: TRBV9; CDR3: ASSVRDKGEKLF
J: TRBJ1-1; V: TRBV28; CDR3: ASSFGNTEAF
J: TRBJ2-3; V: TRBV4-1; CDR3: ASSQEGTPVRDTQY
J: TRBJ2-7; V: TRBV7-6; CDR3: ASSAGTDPYEQY
J: TRBJ2-1; V: TRBV5-1; CDR3: ASSLGVSPYNEQF
J: TRBJ2-1; V: TRBV6-5; CDR3: ASSYVAGEQF
J: TRBJ2-1; V: TRBV7-9; CDR3: ASSSSSEAGGLGSYNEQF
J: TRBJ2-3; V: TRBV12-3/TRBV12-4; CDR3: ASSLVRGGVTDTQY
J: TRBJ2-5; V: TRBV29-1; CDR3: SVETQGGETQY
J: TRBJ2-5; V: TRBV4-2; CDR3: ASSQDGSEWQETQY